The 15 T cell receptor beta chains below come from one sample, sequenced in a study of technical replicates of blood from a handful of donors. The method was immunoSEQ multiplex PCR; TCRdb's version includes in-frame clones alone and lacks a portion of them. The table lists around 58,000 clones, about 87% of them singletons. Source material: PBMCs. All receptors come from a human donor in good health. Some clones in this sample may be carry-over from other donors' samples.

The J gene is TRBJ2-1, the V gene TRBV5-6; 10 nucleotides agree with TRBD1. The CDR3 is 13 residues long. J was trimmed by 7 bases and V by 4 bases; bases with no gene match: 2. Germline-derived CDR1 and CDR2 are SGHDT and YYEEEE. In DNA, the CDR3 is TGTGCCAGCAGCCGGGGACAGGGGAATGAGCAGTTCTTC. It translates to CASSRGQGNEQFF.

The chain combines TRBV5-1 with TRBJ2-3; 8 nucleotides match TRBD1. The ends lost 0 bases at V and 4 bases at J; junction bases unmatched: 7. In germline, CDR1 is SGHRS, CDR2 YFSETQ. The CDR3 contains 16 residues. DNA for the CDR3: TGCGCCAGCAGCTTGGGTGGCAGGGGGCAAGCAGATACGCAGTATTTT. Residues: CASSLGGRGQADTQYF.

The V and J genes are TRBV6-1 and TRBJ2-7; TRBD2 aligns across 7 bases. This CDR3 is 15 amino acids long. The germline gives CDR1 MNHNS, CDR2 SASEGT. With V trimmed by 2 bases and J by 0 bases, 4 bases remained unmatched. The DNA of the CDR3 is TGTGCCAGCAGTGAACTGAGCGGGACCTCCTACGAGCAGTACTTC. This codes for CASSELSGTSYEQYF.

This clone showed up just once. The J gene is TRBJ2-1, the V gene TRBV25-1; the D gene is possibly TRBD2 (7 bases). The CDR3 extends over 15 amino acids. The V end was cut by 3 bases, the J end by 7 bases, with 16 bases between. Germline loops: CDR1 MGHDK, CDR2 SYGVNS. This CDR3 is CASSDWSAGANEQFF. DNA of the CDR3: TGTGCCAGCAGTGATTGGTCGGCGGGGGCGAATGAGCAGTTCTTC.

This clone was seen a few times. V and J are TRBV2 and TRBJ1-3; 9 bases match TRBD1. The V gene end was trimmed by 5 bases and the J gene end by 2 bases; junction bases not matched to a gene: 4. Looked up from germline, CDR1 is SNHLY and CDR2 is FYNNEI. The CDR3 extends over 15 amino acids. The CDR3 is CASSPGTGTGNTIYF. DNA of the CDR3: TGTGCCAGCAGTCCCGGGACAGGGACTGGAAACACCATATATTTT. Full variable domain (rest looked up from reference TRBV2 and TRBJ1-3): EPEVTQTPSHQVTQMGQEVILRCVPISNHLYFYWYRQILGQKVEFLVSFYNNEISEKSEIFDDQFSVERPDGSNFTLKIRSTKLEDSAMYFCASSPGTGTGNTIYFGEGSWLTVV.

This chain links TRBV2 with TRBJ2-7; D uncertain. The germline gives CDR1 SNHLY, CDR2 FYNNEI. The V end lost 3 bases, the J end lost 2 bases, and 5 bases lay between the germline ends. The CDR3 consists of 12 residues. This CDR3 reads CASSDQAYEQYF. CDR3 bases: TGTGCCAGCAGTGATCAGGCCTACGAGCAGTACTTC.

V gene TRBV11-3 combines with J gene TRBJ1-1, with 11 nucleotides matching TRBD1. With V trimmed by 5 bases and J by 6 bases, 8 bases remained unmatched. Germline V lookup: CDR1 SGHNT, CDR2 YENEEA. The CDR3 length is 15 residues. CDR3 loop: CASSPGQGDSAEAFF. The DNA for the CDR3 is TGTGCCAGCAGCCCGGGACAGGGGGATTCGGCTGAAGCTTTCTTT.

The rearrangement uses TRBV7-2 and TRBJ2-7, with TRBD1 matching 9 bases. CDR1 and CDR2 (germline): SGHTA, FQGNSA. This CDR3 region has 15 residues. The V segment lost 0 bases and the J segment 1 base; nucleotides outside the gene matches: 1. CDR3 DNA sequence: TGTGCCAGCAGCTTAGCGGGACAGGGTTCCTACGAGCAGTACTTC. It yields the protein CASSLAGQGSYEQYF. The whole variable domain, filled in from reference TRBV7-2 and TRBJ2-7, reads GAGVSQSPSNKVTEKGKDVELRCDPISGHTALYWYRQSLGQGLEFLIYFQGNSAPDKSGLPSDRFSAERTGGSVSTLTIQRTQQEDSAVYLCASSLAGQGSYEQYFGPGTRLTVT.

This clone appeared a few times. The V gene is TRBV15, the J gene TRBJ2-1; 11 bases are shared with TRBD1. Unmatched junction bases numbered 3, after V lost 4 bases and J lost 7 bases. The CDR3 spans 14 residues. The germline CDR1 and CDR2 sequences are LNHNV and YYDKDF (reference sequence). Here the CDR3 DNA reads TGTGCCACCAGCACCGGGACAGGGGGTAATGAGCAGTTCTTC. Protein sequence: CATSTGTGGNEQFF.

V gene TRBV19 combines with J gene TRBJ1-2; D call uncertain. Germline loops: CDR1 LNHDA, CDR2 SQIVND (reference sequence). The V and J ends lost 3 bases and 7 bases respectively, with 18 bases between them. This CDR3 region has 15 residues. The CDR3 loop is CASSIFDPSRSGYTF. The CDR3 coding sequence is TGTGCCAGTAGTATTTTTGACCCGTCTCGGAGTGGCTACACCTTC.

CDR3 region: CASNLRRVNTGGELFF. In nucleotides, the CDR3 is TGTGCCAGCAACCTCCGCCGGGTCAACACGGGCGGGGAGCTGTTTTTT. V usage is TRBV11-3 and J usage is TRBJ2-2; the D is unclear. V lost 7 bases and J lost 7, with 22 bases in between. The CDR3 has 16 residues. Germline assignment: CDR1 SGHNT and CDR2 YENEEA.

This chain's CDR3 is CASPKGAGQPNSPLHF. Written as DNA, the CDR3 is TGCGCCAGCCCAAAAGGGGCAGGCCAGCCCAATTCACCCCTCCACTTT. The chain carries TRBV10-1 and TRBJ1-6, with D perhaps matching TRBD1 (5 bases). Trimming pared 8 bases from V and 7 bases from J, leaving 21 bases between. This CDR3 has 16 residues. CDR1 and CDR2 from the germline V gene are WNHNN and SYGVQD (reference sequence).

The chain has TRBV6-1 and TRBJ2-7, with 9 bases identical to TRBD1. This CDR3 has 14 residues. V trimming: 4 bases; J trimming: 8 bases; junction bases outside the gene matches: 9. Germline-derived CDR1 and CDR2 are MNHNS and SASEGT. CDR3 nucleotide sequence: TGTGCCAGCAGTGGGCCGGGACAGGGCCTAAAGCAGTACTTC. It encodes CASSGPGQGLKQYF.

The V gene is TRBV7-4, the J gene TRBJ2-7; TRBD2 is a possible D gene (5 bases). Germline V lookup: CDR1 SGHVT, CDR2 SQSDAQ. V lost 7 bases and J lost 7, with 17 bases in between. This CDR3 has 13 amino acids. The CDR3 DNA reads as TGTGCCAGCATCACCCTCCGATCGGGAGAGCAGTACTTC. Protein: CASITLRSGEQYF.

The chain couples TRBV7-2 to TRBJ2-3; D is undetermined. Germline V gene lookup returns CDR1 SGHTA and CDR2 FQGNSA. The CDR3 has 12 residues. The V end lost 4 bases, the J end lost 5 bases, and 7 bases lay between the germline ends. The DNA for the CDR3 is TGTGCCAGCAGCTCCCTAGGAGATACGCAGTATTTT. Translation: CASSSLGDTQYF.